Detailed here is one T cell receptor (beta chain). Antigen specificity is unknown. The identical CDR3 is also encoded by other nucleotide sequences in the sample. This sample is part of a study of Ad26.COV2.S vaccination and SARS-CoV-2 variants. The wider study: Of the COV1001 trial arms, the Ad26.COV2.S arm included the donor. The authors gave Ad26.COV2.S intramuscularly, either once or twice 56 days apart. Broader study findings: Measures of TCR breadth and depth may have fallen short of total T cell responses. Vaccinees showed greater spike-specific TCR breadth than placebo recipients.

The data were produced by immunoSEQ multiplex PCR, yet TCRdb's version contains in-frame clones alone and is incomplete. Seen here are 400,000 to 450,000 clones, about 93% observed once, and the top ten hold less than 15%. CDR1 and CDR2 (germline): SGHTA, FQGNSA. V was clipped by 0 bases and J by 1 base, with 6 bases between them. This CDR3 has 14 amino acids. Treatment defined: 15 to 20 received Ad26.COV2.S at low or high dose, single or two shots; about 5 received placebo; per-sample allocation not given. Day 63 after the first vaccine or placebo injection was the time point for sampling. This sequence was found in a person aged 18-65 years who received the Ad26.COV2.S COVID-19 vaccine or a placebo. The source material was peripheral blood, sampled in a trial of Ad26.COV2.S vaccine versus placebo. The rearrangement uses TRBV7-2 and TRBJ1-1, with D possibly matching TRBD1 (6 bases). CDR3 sequence reads: CASSLAGQNTEAFF. The DNA of the CDR3 is TGTGCCAGCAGCTTAGCGGGACAGAACACTGAAGCTTTCTTT.